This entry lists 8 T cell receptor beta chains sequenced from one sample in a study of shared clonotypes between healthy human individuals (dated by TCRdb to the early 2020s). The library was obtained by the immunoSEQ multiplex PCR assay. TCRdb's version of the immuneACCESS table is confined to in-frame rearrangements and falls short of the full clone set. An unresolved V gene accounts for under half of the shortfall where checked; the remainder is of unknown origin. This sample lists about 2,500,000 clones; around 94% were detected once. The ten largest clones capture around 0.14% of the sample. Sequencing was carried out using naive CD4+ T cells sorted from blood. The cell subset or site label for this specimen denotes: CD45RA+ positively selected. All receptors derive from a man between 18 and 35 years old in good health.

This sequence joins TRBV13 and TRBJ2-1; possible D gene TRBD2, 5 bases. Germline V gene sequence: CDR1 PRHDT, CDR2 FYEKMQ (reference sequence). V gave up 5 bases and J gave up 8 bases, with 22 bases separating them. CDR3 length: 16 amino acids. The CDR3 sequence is CASSPRAAWSVDEQFF. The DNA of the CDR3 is TGTGCCAGCAGCCCAAGAGCGGCGTGGTCAGTCGATGAGCAGTTCTTC.

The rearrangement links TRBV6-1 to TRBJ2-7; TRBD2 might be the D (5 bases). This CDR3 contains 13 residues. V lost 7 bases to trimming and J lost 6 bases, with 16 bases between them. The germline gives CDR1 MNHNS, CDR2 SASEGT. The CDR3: CASNPQVRVEQYF. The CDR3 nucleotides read TGTGCCAGCAATCCCCAGGTGCGGGTCGAGCAGTACTTC.

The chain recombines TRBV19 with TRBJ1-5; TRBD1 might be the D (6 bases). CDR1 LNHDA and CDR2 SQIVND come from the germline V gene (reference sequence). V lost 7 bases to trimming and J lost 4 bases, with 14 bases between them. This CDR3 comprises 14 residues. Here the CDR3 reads CASKPDRTNQPQHF. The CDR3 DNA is TGTGCCAGTAAGCCGGACAGAACAAATCAGCCCCAGCATTTT. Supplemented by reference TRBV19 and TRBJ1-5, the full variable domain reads DGGITQSPKYLFRKEGQNVTLSCEQNLNHDAMYWYRQDPGQGLRLIYYSQIVNDFQKGDIAEGYSVSREKKESFPLTVTSAQKNPTAFYLCASKPDRTNQPQHFGDGTRLSIL.

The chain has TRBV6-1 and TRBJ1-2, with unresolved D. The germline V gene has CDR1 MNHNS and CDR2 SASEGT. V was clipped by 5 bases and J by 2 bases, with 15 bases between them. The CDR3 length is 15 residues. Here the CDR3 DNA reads TGTGCCAGCAGTTTGAGGTGGCAGGACAACTATGGCTACACCTTC. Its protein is CASSLRWQDNYGYTF.

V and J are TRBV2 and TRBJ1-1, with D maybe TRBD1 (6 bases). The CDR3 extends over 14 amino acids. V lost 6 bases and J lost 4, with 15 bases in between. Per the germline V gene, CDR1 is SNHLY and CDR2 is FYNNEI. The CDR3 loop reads CASRATGTATEAFF. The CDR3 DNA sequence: TGTGCCAGCAGGGCAACAGGGACGGCCACTGAAGCTTTCTTT.

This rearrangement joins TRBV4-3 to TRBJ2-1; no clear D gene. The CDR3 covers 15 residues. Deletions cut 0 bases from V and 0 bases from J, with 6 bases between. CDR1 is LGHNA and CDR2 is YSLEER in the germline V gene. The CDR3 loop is CASSQDQRSYNEQFF. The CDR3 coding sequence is TGCGCCAGCAGCCAAGATCAGCGCTCCTACAATGAGCAGTTCTTC.

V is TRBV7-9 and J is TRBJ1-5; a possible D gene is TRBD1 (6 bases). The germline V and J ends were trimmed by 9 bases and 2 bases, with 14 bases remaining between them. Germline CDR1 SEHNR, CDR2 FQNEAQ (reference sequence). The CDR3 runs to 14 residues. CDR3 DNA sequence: TGTGCCAGTGGGCTTTCAGGGGGCAATCAGCCCCAGCATTTT. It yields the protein CASGLSGGNQPQHF. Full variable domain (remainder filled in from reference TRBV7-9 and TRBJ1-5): DTGVSQNPRHKITKRGQNVTFRCDPISEHNRLYWYRQTLGQGPEFLTYFQNEAQLEKSRLLSDRFSAERPKGSFSTLEIQRTEQGDSAMYLCASGLSGGNQPQHFGDGTRLSIL.

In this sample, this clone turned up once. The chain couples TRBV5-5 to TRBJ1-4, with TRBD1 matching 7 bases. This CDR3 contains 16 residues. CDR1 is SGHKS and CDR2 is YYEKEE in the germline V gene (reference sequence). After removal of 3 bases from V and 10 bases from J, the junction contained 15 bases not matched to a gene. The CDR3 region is CASSSLRDVQGGKLFF. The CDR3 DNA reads TGTGCCAGCAGCTCTCTTAGGGATGTCCAGGGGGGAAAACTGTTTTTT.